These 5 T cell receptor beta chains share one sample of origin, sequenced in a study of radiotherapy plus CTLA-4 blockade in lung cancer. Produced via immunoSEQ multiplex PCR; TCRdb's table is partial and in-frame only. This table has around 49,000 clones, approximately 84% appearing once. The sample in question was peripheral blood, obtained from a patient treated with radiotherapy plus ipilimumab. Every receptor here comes from a human donor with non-small cell lung cancer whose response to radiotherapy plus ipilimumab could not be evaluated.

This CDR3 reads CASSLPESGNTEAFF. The CDR3 DNA sequence: TGTGCCAGCAGCTTACCGGAGAGTGGGAACACTGAAGCTTTCTTT. The chain has TRBV7-9 and TRBJ1-1; no reliable D call. The germline V gene has CDR1 SEHNR and CDR2 FQNEAQ (reference sequence). The CDR3 is made up of 15 amino acids. Trimming left V 2 bases short and J 1 base short, with 11 bases between.

The rearrangement joins TRBV28 to TRBJ1-5; 8 bases align to TRBD1. Germline V gene data show CDR1 as MDHEN and CDR2 as SYDVKM. The CDR3 has 15 amino acids. J was trimmed by 5 bases and V by 2 bases; bases with no gene match: 5. In DNA, the CDR3 is TGTGCCAGCAGTTTAGGGCAGGGGGCTTATCAGCCCCAGCATTTT. It codes for CASSLGQGAYQPQHF.

This clone occurred once. The chain links TRBV18 to TRBJ1-5; possible D gene TRBD1, 6 bases. Between the trimmed V and J ends, which lost 4 bases and 5 bases, there was a span of 9 bases. The CDR3 has 13 residues. CDR1 and CDR2 (germline): KGHSH, LQKENI. In DNA, the CDR3 is TGTGCCAGCTCACAGAACAGGGATCAGCCCCAGCATTTT. This encodes CASSQNRDQPQHF.

V gene TRBV27 combines with J gene TRBJ2-7, with TRBD1 identical over 9 bases. The germline CDR1 and CDR2 sequences are MNHEY and SMNVEV (reference sequence). V was clipped by 6 bases and J by 3 bases; unmatched bases: 6. The CDR3 has 14 amino acids. CDR3 sequence: CASRLQGADYEQYF. As DNA, the CDR3 is TGTGCCAGCAGATTACAGGGGGCTGACTACGAGCAGTACTTC.

The chain recombines TRBV28 with TRBJ1-5; D gene unclear. The V gene's germline CDR1 is MDHEN and CDR2 SYDVKM. This CDR3 has 15 amino acids. V dropped 3 bases and J dropped 2 bases, with 11 bases sitting between them. CDR3 bases: TGTGCCAGCAGTTTCCCACAGCCCGGCAATCAGCCCCAGCATTTT. Its protein product is CASSFPQPGNQPQHF.